This T cell receptor (beta chain) appears in the sequencing data of a study of blood T cell repertoires in COVID-19. About the research overall: Donors in the United States, Italy and Spain gave samples during acute or convalescent COVID-19.

Per germline, CDR1 KGHSH and CDR2 LQKENI. The CDR3 consists of 19 residues. Trimming took off 2 bases at V and 0 bases at J, with 20 bases between the two ends. Profiled with immunoSEQ multiplex PCR; TCRdb holds only in-frame clones, not every one. There are roughly 80,000 clones in the sample; 88% occur only once, and 9.1% lies in the top ten. The sample comprised peripheral blood. This clonotype was obtained from a human donor in a cohort sampled during active COVID-19. The chain uses TRBV18 and TRBJ2-4, with D hard to call. As DNA, the CDR3 is TGTGCCAGCTCACCATACAGCCCACTGGATGGATTAGCCAAAAACATTCAGTACTTC. It yields the protein CASSPYSPLDGLAKNIQYF.